This TCR beta chain stems from a study of T cell responses to AZD1222 COVID-19 vaccine. Overall study: Second doses were pooled across both intervals (about 4 or about 12 weeks).

Generated by immunoSEQ multiplex PCR, the TCRdb table keeps only in-frame clones and is missing some. This sample has about 30,000 clones; 93% occur once, and the top ten carry roughly 8.1%. Study results and limitations: It was only after the peak T cell response that any repertoires were sampled. Donors were mostly white British, more females; clonal diversity possibly underestimated. Nearly half of unique spike-specific TCRs reportedly avoided B.1.351 and B.1.1.7 mutated regions.

In regard to this clone: Its antigen is currently unknown.

The CDR3 consists of 18 residues. Germline V gene sequence: CDR1 LNHDA, CDR2 SQIVND (reference sequence). V dropped 7 bases and J dropped 0; count of bases not matched to a gene: 11. This sample comprised peripheral blood, obtained on day 0 of AZD1222 vaccination. The chain has TRBV19 and TRBJ2-6; 8 bases fit TRBD1. This clonotype was sampled from an adult in good health. The CDR3: CASNNGQGFGSGANVLTF. For the CDR3, the DNA is TGTGCCAGTAACAACGGACAGGGTTTTGGCTCTGGGGCCAACGTCCTGACTTTC.